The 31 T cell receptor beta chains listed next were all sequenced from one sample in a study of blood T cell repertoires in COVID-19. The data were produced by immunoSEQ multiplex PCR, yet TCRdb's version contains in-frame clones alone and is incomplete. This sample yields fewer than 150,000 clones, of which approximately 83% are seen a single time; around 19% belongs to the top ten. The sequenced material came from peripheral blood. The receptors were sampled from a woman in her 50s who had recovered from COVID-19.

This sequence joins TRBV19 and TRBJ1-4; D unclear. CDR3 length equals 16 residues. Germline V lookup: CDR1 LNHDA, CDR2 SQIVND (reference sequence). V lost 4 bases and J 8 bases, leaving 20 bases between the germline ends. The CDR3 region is CASSKMAGIFGEKLFF. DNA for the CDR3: TGTGCCAGTAGTAAAATGGCCGGAATCTTCGGGGAAAAACTGTTTTTT.

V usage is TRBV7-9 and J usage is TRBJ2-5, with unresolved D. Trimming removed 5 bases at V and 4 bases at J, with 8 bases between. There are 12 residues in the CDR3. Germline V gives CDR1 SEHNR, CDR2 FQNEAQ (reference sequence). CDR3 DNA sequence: TGTGCCAGCAGCAGTGGCCCAGAGACCCAGTACTTC. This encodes CASSSGPETQYF.

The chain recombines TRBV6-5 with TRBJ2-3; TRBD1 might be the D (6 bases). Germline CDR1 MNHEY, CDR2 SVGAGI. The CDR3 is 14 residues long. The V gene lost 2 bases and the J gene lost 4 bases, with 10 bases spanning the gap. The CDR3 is CASSYGTQPDTQYF. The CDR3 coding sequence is TGTGCCAGCAGTTACGGGACACAGCCAGATACGCAGTATTTT.

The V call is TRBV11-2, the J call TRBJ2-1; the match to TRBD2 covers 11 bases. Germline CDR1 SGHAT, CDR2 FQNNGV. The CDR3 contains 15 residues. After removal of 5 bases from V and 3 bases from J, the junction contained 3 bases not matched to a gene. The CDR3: CASSLLAGDYNEQFF. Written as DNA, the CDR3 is TGTGCCAGCAGCCTACTAGCGGGAGACTACAATGAGCAGTTCTTC.

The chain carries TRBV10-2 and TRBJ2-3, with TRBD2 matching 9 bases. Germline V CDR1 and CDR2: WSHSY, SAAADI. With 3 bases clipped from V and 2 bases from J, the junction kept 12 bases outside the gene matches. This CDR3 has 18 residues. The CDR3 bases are TGCGCCAGCAGTGATCTGGTCGCTAGCGGGGTTAACACAGATACGCAGTATTTT. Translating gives CASSDLVASGVNTDTQYF.

In nucleotides, the CDR3 is TGTGCCAGCAGCCAGTTCAATCAAGCTTTCTTT. Its translation is CASSQFNQAFF. The rearrangement links TRBV3-1 (or the pseudogene TRBV3-2) to TRBJ1-1; D unresolved. Per germline, CDR1 LGHDT and CDR2 YNNKEL (reference sequence). Trimming removed 3 bases from V and 9 bases from J, with 8 bases in between. The length of the CDR3 is 11 residues.

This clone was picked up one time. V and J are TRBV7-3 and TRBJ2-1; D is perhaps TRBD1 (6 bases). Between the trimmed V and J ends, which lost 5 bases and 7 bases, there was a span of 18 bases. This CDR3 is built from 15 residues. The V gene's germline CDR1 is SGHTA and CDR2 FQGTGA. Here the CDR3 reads CASSPHRVAGNEQFF. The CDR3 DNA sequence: TGTGCCAGCAGCCCCCACAGGGTAGCTGGGAATGAGCAGTTCTTC.

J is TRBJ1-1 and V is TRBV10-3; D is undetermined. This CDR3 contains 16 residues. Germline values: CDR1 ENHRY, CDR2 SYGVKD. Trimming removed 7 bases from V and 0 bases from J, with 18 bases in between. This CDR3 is CAITARGGRVNTEAFF. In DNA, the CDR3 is TGTGCCATCACCGCCCGCGGAGGGAGGGTGAACACTGAAGCTTTCTTT.

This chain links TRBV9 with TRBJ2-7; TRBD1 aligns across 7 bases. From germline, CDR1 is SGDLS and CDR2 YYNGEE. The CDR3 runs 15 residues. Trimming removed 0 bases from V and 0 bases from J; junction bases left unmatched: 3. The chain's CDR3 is CASSVAGTVSYEQYF. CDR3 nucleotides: TGTGCCAGCAGCGTAGCTGGGACAGTCTCCTACGAGCAGTACTTC.

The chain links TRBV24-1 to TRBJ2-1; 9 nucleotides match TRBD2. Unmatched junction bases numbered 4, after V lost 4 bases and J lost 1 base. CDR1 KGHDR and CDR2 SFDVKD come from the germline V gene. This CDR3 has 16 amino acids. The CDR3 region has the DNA TGTGCCACCAGTGACAAGCTAGCGGGATCCTACAATGAGCAGTTCTTC. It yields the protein CATSDKLAGSYNEQFF.

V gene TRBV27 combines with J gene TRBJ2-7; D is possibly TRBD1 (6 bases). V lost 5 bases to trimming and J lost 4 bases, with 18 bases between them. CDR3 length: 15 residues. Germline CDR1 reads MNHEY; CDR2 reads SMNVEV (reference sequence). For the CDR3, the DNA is TGTGCCAGCAGTGCCAGGGGTACCGTCAATTACGAGCAGTACTTC. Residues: CASSARGTVNYEQYF.

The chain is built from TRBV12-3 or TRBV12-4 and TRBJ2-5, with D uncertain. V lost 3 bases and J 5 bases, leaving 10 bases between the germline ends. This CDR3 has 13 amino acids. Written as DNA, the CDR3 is TGTGCCAGCAGTTTGGCGGAGACGGAGACCCAGTACTTC. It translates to CASSLAETETQYF.

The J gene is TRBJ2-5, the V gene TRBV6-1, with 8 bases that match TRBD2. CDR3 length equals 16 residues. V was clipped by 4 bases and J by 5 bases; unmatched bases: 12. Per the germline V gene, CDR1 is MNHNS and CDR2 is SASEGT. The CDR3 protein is CASSGSWGTRHETQYF. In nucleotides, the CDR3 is TGTGCCAGCAGTGGAAGCTGGGGGACTAGGCATGAGACCCAGTACTTC.

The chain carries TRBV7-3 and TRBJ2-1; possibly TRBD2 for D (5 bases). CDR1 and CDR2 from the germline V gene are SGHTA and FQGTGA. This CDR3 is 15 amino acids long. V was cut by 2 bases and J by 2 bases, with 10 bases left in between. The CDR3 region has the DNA TGTGCCAGCAGCTTAGCGGGCCTTACCTACAATGAGCAGTTCTTC. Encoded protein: CASSLAGLTYNEQFF.

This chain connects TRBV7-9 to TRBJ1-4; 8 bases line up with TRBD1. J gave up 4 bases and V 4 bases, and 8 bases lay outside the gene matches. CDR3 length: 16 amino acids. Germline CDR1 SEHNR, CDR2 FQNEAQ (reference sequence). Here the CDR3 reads CASSSQGARSNEKLFF. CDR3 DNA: TGTGCCAGCAGCTCGCAGGGGGCGCGGAGTAATGAAAAACTGTTTTTT.

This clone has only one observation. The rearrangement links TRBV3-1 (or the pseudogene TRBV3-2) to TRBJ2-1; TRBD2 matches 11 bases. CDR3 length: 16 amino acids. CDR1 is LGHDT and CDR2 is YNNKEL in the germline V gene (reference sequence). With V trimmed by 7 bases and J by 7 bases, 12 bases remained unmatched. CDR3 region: CASTPIGASGRNEQFF. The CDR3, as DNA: TGTGCCAGCACCCCCATCGGGGCTAGCGGGAGGAATGAGCAGTTCTTC.

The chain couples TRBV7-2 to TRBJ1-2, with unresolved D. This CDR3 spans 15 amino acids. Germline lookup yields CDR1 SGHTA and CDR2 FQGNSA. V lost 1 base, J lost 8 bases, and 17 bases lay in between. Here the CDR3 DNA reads TGTGCCAGCAGCTTAGACTTTGGGTGGAGGAAGGGCTACACCTTC. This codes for CASSLDFGWRKGYTF.

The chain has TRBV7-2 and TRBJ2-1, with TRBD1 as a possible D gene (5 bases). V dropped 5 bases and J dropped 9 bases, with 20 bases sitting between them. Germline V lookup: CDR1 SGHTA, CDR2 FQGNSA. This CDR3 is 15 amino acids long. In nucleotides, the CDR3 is TGTGCCAGCAGCCCGTGGGGTTCCAATCAGGGTGAGCAGTTCTTC. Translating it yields CASSPWGSNQGEQFF.

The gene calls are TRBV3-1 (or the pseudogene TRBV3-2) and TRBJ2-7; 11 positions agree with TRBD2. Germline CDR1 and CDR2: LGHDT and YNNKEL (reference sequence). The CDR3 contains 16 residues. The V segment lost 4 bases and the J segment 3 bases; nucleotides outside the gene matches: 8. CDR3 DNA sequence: TGTGCCAGCAGCCTCCGGACTAGCGGGCCTAGCTACGAGCAGTACTTC. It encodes CASSLRTSGPSYEQYF.

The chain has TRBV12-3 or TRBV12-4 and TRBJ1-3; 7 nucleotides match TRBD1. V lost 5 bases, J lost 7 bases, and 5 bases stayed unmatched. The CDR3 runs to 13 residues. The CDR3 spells CASSVGQANTIYF. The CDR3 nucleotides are TGTGCCAGCAGTGTCGGACAGGCGAACACCATATATTTT.

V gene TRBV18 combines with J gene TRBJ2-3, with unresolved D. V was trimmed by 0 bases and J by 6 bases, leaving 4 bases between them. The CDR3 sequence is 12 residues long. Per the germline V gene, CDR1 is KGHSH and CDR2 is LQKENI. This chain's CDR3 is CASSPPRDTQYF. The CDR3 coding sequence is TGTGCCAGCTCACCACCGAGGGATACGCAGTATTTT.

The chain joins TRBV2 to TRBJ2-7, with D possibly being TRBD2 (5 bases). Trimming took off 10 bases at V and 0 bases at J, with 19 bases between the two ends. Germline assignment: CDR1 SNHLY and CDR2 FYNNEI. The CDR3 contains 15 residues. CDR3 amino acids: CATAFGVRSSYEQYF. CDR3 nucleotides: TGTGCCACCGCCTTCGGGGTTCGAAGCTCCTACGAGCAGTACTTC.

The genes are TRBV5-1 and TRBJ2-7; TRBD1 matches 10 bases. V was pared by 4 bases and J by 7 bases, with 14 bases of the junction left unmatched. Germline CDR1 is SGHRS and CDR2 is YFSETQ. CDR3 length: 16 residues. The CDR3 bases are TGCGCCAGCAGCCCCAACCCGGGACAGGGGTCGGGGGAGCAGTACTTC. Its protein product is CASSPNPGQGSGEQYF.

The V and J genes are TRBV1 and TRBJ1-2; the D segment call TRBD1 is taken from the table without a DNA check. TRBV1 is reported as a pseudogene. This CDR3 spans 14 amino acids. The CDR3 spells CTSTLTGVEYGYTF. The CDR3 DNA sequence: TGCACCAGCACCCTAACAGGGGTTGAATATGGCTACACCTTC.

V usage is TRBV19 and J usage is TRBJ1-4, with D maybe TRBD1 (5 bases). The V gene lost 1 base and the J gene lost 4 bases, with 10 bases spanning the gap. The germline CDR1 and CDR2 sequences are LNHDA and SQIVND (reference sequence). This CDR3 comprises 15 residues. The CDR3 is CASSIVGDSNEKLFF. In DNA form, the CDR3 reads TGTGCCAGTAGTATAGTAGGAGACAGTAATGAAAAACTGTTTTTT.

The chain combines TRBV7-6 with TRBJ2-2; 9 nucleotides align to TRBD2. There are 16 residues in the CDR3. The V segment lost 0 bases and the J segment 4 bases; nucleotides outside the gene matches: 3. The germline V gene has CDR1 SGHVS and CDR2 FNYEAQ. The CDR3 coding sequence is TGTGCCAGCAGCTTAGCTCTAGCGGGGTTCACCGGGGAGCTGTTTTTT. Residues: CASSLALAGFTGELFF.

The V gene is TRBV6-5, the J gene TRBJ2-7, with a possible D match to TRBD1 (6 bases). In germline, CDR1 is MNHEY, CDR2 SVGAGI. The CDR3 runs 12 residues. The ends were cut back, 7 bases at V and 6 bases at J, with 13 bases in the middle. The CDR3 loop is CASTGRGTEQYF. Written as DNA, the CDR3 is TGTGCCAGCACGGGCAGGGGAACCGAGCAGTACTTC.

The CDR3 region is CASSSSSGTQRTYNEQFF. In DNA form, the CDR3 reads TGTGCCAGCAGCTCCTCTAGCGGAACCCAAAGGACCTACAATGAGCAGTTCTTC. This sequence joins TRBV7-3 and TRBJ2-1, with 7 bases fitting TRBD2. The V gene end was trimmed by 4 bases and the J gene end by 2 bases; junction bases not matched to a gene: 14. The CDR3 sequence is 18 residues long. Germline assignment: CDR1 SGHTA and CDR2 FQGTGA.

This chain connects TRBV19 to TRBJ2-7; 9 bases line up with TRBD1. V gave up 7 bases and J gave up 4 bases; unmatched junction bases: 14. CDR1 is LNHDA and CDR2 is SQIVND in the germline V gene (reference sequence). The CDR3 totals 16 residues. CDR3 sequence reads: CASIGRAGTGNYEQYF. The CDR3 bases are TGTGCCAGTATTGGACGGGCCGGGACAGGGAATTACGAGCAGTACTTC.

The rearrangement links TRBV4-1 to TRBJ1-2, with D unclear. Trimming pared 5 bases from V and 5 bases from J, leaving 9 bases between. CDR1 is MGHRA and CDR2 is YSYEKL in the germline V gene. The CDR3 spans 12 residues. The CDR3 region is CASSGSGYGYTF. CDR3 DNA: TGCGCCAGCAGCGGGTCGGGATATGGCTACACCTTC.

The CDR3 coding sequence is TGTGCCAGCAGCCGGCCAGGGCTCGAGCAGTACTTC. It encodes CASSRPGLEQYF. The chain joins TRBV7-8 to TRBJ2-7, with D perhaps TRBD1 (5 bases). Trimming stripped 5 bases from V and 6 bases from J, with 11 bases between. This CDR3 has 12 residues. Looked up from germline, CDR1 is SGHVS and CDR2 is FQNEAQ.